This is a list of T cell receptor beta chains from one sample in a study of blood T cell repertoires in COVID-19. Sequencing was performed with immunoSEQ multiplex PCR; in TCRdb, only in-frame clones are kept and a portion is missing. The sample has 100,000 to 150,000 clones, around three quarters seen once. Input material: peripheral blood. These TCRs come from a man aged 65 to 79 with acute or convalescent COVID-19. The CDR3 runs from the conserved cysteine through the conserved F or W. Each record gives: D gene, V gene, J gene, clone size, CDR3 length, CDR3 protein, CDR3 DNA. The D gene is left open where the match is weak. Rows may omit the clone size; those that give it use once, few, many or a size class.

TRBD1	TRBV5-6	TRBJ2-7	few	16	CASSLPGQGAMGEQYF	TGTGCCAGCAGCTTGCCTGGGCAGGGGGCGATGGGCGAGCAGTACTTC
TRBD1	TRBV6-5	TRBJ1-5	-	15	CASRRTRTGDQPQHF	TGTGCCAGCAGACGCACCAGGACAGGGGATCAGCCCCAGCATTTT
-	TRBV10-3	TRBJ2-6	-	17	CAIRGGDRPSGANVLTF	TGTGCCATCCGAGGGGGAGACAGGCCATCTGGGGCCAACGTCCTGACTTTC
TRBD1	TRBV24-1	TRBJ1-2	-	16	CATSDPATGDSRGYTF	TGTGCCACCAGTGACCCCGCTACAGGGGACTCTCGGGGCTACACCTTC
-	TRBV6-7	TRBJ2-3	-	15	CASSLSLVGTDTQYF	TGTGCCAGCAGCCTTTCCCTAGTCGGCACAGATACGCAGTATTTT
-	TRBV20-1	TRBJ2-3	-	13	CSASVAGGDTQYF	TGCAGTGCTAGTGTGGCAGGCGGGGATACGCAGTATTTT
TRBD2	TRBV3-1/TRBV3-2	TRBJ2-1	-	16	CASSQWTSGRANEQFF	TGTGCCAGCAGCCAATGGACTAGCGGGAGGGCAAATGAGCAGTTCTTC
-	TRBV3-1/TRBV3-2	TRBJ2-7	-	16	CASSQGSPRFSHEQYF	TGTGCCAGCAGCCAAGGTTCCCCCAGGTTCTCCCACGAGCAGTACTTC
-	TRBV11-2	TRBJ2-1	-	12	CASSLDRPWQFF	TGTGCCAGCAGCTTAGACAGGCCCTGGCAGTTCTTC
-	TRBV11-2	TRBJ2-7	-	13	CASSYSGVYEQYF	TGTGCCAGCAGCTACTCCGGGGTTTACGAGCAGTACTTC